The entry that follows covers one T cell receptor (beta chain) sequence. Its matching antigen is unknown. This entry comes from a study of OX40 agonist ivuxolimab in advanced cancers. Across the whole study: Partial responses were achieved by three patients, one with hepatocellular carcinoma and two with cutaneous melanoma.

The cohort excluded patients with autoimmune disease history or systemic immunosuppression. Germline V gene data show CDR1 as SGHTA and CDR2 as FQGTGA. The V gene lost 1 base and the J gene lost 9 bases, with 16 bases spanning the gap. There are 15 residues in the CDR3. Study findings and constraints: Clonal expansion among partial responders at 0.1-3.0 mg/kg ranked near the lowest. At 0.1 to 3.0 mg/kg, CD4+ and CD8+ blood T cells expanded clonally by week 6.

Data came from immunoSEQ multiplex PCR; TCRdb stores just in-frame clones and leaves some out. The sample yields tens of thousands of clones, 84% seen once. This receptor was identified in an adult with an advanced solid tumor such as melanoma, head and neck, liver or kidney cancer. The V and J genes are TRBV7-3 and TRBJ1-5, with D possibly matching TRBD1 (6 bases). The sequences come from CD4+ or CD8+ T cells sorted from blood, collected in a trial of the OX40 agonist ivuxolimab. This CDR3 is CASSLMGGRGWPQHF. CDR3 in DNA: TGTGCCAGCAGCTTAATGGGGGGCAGGGGTTGGCCCCAGCATTTT.